A selection of T cell receptor beta chains follows, all from one sample in a study of cytomegalovirus exposure and HLA in healthy donors. Sequencing was performed with immunoSEQ multiplex PCR; in TCRdb, only in-frame clones are kept and a portion is missing. The data contain some 50,000 clones, about two thirds of them seen just once; the ten biggest clones take up around a fifth. Source material: PBMCs. Receptor source: a woman aged 45 to 65 in good health and CMV-seropositive. Each CDR3 is given with its conserved first and last residue. Each record gives: J gene, V gene, D gene, clone size, CDR3 DNA, CDR3 protein. A D gene is named only where the DNA matches it firmly. Size is stated for part of the rows, as once, few or many counts, or as a class when the clone is expanded.

J: TRBJ1-4
V: TRBV2
D: -
size: -
DNA: TGTGCCGTACCACAGGTTGGGGTAGAAAAACTGTTTTTT
CDR3: CAVPQVGVEKLFF

J: TRBJ1-3
V: TRBV10-1
D: -
size: few
DNA: TGCGCCAGCAGTGAGATTATGTTTGGGCGGAAGGGTGAGGGCTCTGGAAACACCATATATTTT
CDR3: CASSEIMFGRKGEGSGNTIYF

J: TRBJ2-7
V: TRBV29-1
D: -
size: once
DNA: TGCAGCGTTGAAGACTGGGTGAACGGAGGGCAGTACTTC
CDR3: CSVEDWVNGGQYF

J: TRBJ1-1
V: TRBV28
D: -
size: -
DNA: TGTGCCAGCAGTTTCTCGGGGGGCATAACTGAAGCTTTCTTT
CDR3: CASSFSGGITEAFF

J: TRBJ2-3
V: TRBV4-3
D: TRBD2
size: few
DNA: TGCGCCAGCAGCCAAAGGGTCACTAGCGGGGGTAGCACAGATACGCAGTATTTT
CDR3: CASSQRVTSGGSTDTQYF

J: TRBJ2-3
V: TRBV30
D: -
size: few
DNA: TGTGCCTGGAGTGTAAGTAAGCGCACAGATACGCAGTATTTT
CDR3: CAWSVSKRTDTQYF

J: TRBJ2-4
V: TRBV11-2
D: -
size: -
DNA: TGTGCCAGCAGCCCCGGAGGAGGGCGAAACATTCAGTACTTC
CDR3: CASSPGGGRNIQYF

J: TRBJ2-7
V: TRBV13
D: -
size: -
DNA: TGTGCCAGCAGCCCGGGTGTACGGTCCTACGAGCAGTACTTC
CDR3: CASSPGVRSYEQYF

J: TRBJ1-5
V: TRBV28
D: -
size: -
DNA: TGTGCCAGCAGTCCCGGGACATCCTTCAATCAGCCCCAGCATTTT
CDR3: CASSPGTSFNQPQHF

J: TRBJ2-3
V: TRBV2
D: -
size: once
DNA: TGTGCCAGCCCCACTGGGCCAGGGGCAAAGGATACGCAGTATTTT
CDR3: CASPTGPGAKDTQYF

J: TRBJ2-7
V: TRBV15
D: TRBD1
size: once
DNA: TGTGCCACCAGCGCCTTGGACAGGGGCTACGAGCAGTACTTC
CDR3: CATSALDRGYEQYF

J: TRBJ2-3
V: TRBV28
D: TRBD1
size: -
DNA: TGTGCCAGCAGTGCCGGTGGGGCAGGGGGCAGGGATACGCAGTATTTT
CDR3: CASSAGGAGGRDTQYF

J: TRBJ1-2
V: TRBV5-1
D: -
size: -
DNA: TGCGCCAGCAGCCCCCAAGGGGGGGATGGCTACACCTTC
CDR3: CASSPQGGDGYTF

J: TRBJ2-3
V: TRBV13
D: TRBD2
size: -
DNA: TGTGCCAGCAGCTTAGGCCTCTCCTTAGCGGGAGTGGGCACAGATACGCAGTATTTT
CDR3: CASSLGLSLAGVGTDTQYF